These T cell receptor beta chains were read from a single sample in a study of T-cell reconstitution after alpha-beta-depleted transplantation in children. TCRdb itself ran the PCR reads through MiXCR, one entry per CDR3 protein. Of around 130,000 distinct CDR3 sequences listed, about 9.9% were seen once; the top ten hold 20% to 30%. This material consisted of PBMCs, mostly from graft donor cells, taken 180 days after TCRalphabeta/CD19-depleted stem cell transplant. These receptors were taken from a girl under three years old who had a stem cell transplant for combined immunodeficiency, so the T cells may come from the graft donor. The CDR3 runs from the conserved cysteine through the conserved F or W. D genes are given only for firm matches. Expanded clones are given a class, and other clones once, few, many or no size at all.

d_call	clone_size	v_call	j_call	cdr3_nt	cdr3_aa
NA	NA	TRBV29-1	TRBJ2-7	TGCAGCGTTGTGAGGGGTAGTAACGAGCAGTACTTC	CSVVRGSNEQYF
TRBD2	NA	TRBV19	TRBJ2-2	TGTGCCAGTAGTATAAGGGCTAGCGGGAGATCCGGGGAGCTGTTTTTT	CASSIRASGRSGELFF
NA	NA	TRBV5-5	TRBJ1-3	TGTGCCAGCAGCTTGGTGGGCAGTCATGCCTCTGGAAACACCATATATTTT	CASSLVGSHASGNTIYF
NA	NA	TRBV5-1	TRBJ2-3	TGCGCCAGCAGCTTCAGGAGGAGCCCATTTAGCACAGATACGCAGTATTTT	CASSFRRSPFSTDTQYF
NA	few	TRBV27	TRBJ2-7	TGTGCCAGCAGTGCATTCTCCCACGAGCAGTACTTC	CASSAFSHEQYF
NA	few	TRBV18	TRBJ1-3	TGTGCCAGCTCACCAAGAGCGGCATCATCGAACACCATATATTTT	CASSPRAASSNTIYF
TRBD2	few	TRBV6-5	TRBJ2-1	TGTGCCAGCAGTCACCTCCTAGCGGGGGGAAACAATGAGCAGTTCTTC	CASSHLLAGGNNEQFF
NA	NA	TRBV14	TRBJ2-3	TGTGCCAGCAGCCAAGATTTCTGGCAGGGTGGTACAGATACGCAGTATTTT	CASSQDFWQGGTDTQYF
NA	NA	TRBV30	TRBJ1-2	TGTGCCTGGAGTGTACTCGGAAACGCGGGACGTCTCTATGGCTACACCTTC	CAWSVLGNAGRLYGYTF
NA	NA	TRBV12-3/TRBV12-4	TRBJ1-1	TGTGCCAGCAGTTGGGACGCGGCCACTGAAGCTTTCTTT	CASSWDAATEAFF
TRBD2	few	TRBV11-2	TRBJ2-1	TGTGCCAGCAGCCCAAGGGGGCTAGCGGGAGGAACGTACAATGAGCAGTTCTTC	CASSPRGLAGGTYNEQFF
NA	few	TRBV12-3/TRBV12-4	TRBJ2-7	TGTGCCAGCAGTTCAGACTCTTTGGAGCAGTACTTC	CASSSDSLEQYF
TRBD1	NA	TRBV28	TRBJ1-5	TGTGCCAGCAGTCAAGGGGACAGATATAGCAATCAGCCCCAGCATTTT	CASSQGDRYSNQPQHF
NA	few	TRBV5-6	TRBJ2-7	TGTGCCAGCAGCTTGAAAGTGTGGTCTGCCGAGCAGTACTTC	CASSLKVWSAEQYF
NA	few	TRBV29-1	TRBJ2-2	TGCAGCGCTTGGCGGGTGAACACCGGGGAGCTGTTTTTT	CSAWRVNTGELFF
TRBD1	few	TRBV9	TRBJ2-1	TGTGCCAGCAGCGCCTACGGGGACAGGGCCTTTAATGAGCAGTTCTTC	CASSAYGDRAFNEQFF
NA	NA	TRBV4-3	TRBJ2-6	TGCGCCAGCAGCCAAGACCCTCCTCCGGCCTCTGGGGCCAACGTCCTGACTTTC	CASSQDPPPASGANVLTF
NA	NA	TRBV7-6	TRBJ2-3	TGTGCCAGCAGCTACACGGGGGCTAGCACAGATACGCAGTATTTT	CASSYTGASTDTQYF
TRBD1	many	TRBV20-1	TRBJ1-2	TGCAGTGCTAAAAATGGGGGACAGGGGTATGGCTACACCTTC	CSAKNGGQGYGYTF
TRBD1	few	TRBV29-1	TRBJ2-1	TGCAGCGTCACATACCGGGACAGGGTCTTCAATGAGCAGTTCTTC	CSVTYRDRVFNEQFF
TRBD1	few	TRBV20-1	TRBJ1-5	TGCAGTGCTAGACCCTGGGACAGGAGTAGCAATCAGCCCCAGCATTTT	CSARPWDRSSNQPQHF
TRBD1	few	TRBV24-1	TRBJ1-4	TGTGCCACCAAACCCTGGGACAGGGCTAATGAAAAACTGTTTTTT	CATKPWDRANEKLFF
NA	few	TRBV5-4	TRBJ1-1	TGTGCCAGCAGCGCGACACAGGGTGAGAACACTGAAGCTTTCTTT	CASSATQGENTEAFF
NA	NA	TRBV4-2	TRBJ2-7	TGTGCCATCAGCCCTTGGAGCTCCTACGAGCAGTACTTC	CAISPWSSYEQYF
TRBD1	NA	TRBV7-3	TRBJ2-7	TGTGCCAGCAGCTCCAGACAGGGGGCGGGCGAGCAGTACTTC	CASSSRQGAGEQYF
NA	few	TRBV20-1	TRBJ1-2	TGCAGTGCTAGAGGGACGGGGGGAGGTGGCTACACCTTC	CSARGTGGGGYTF
TRBD1	many	TRBV29-1	TRBJ2-3	TGCAGCGCTGTCGAGACAGGGATAAATACGCAGTATTTT	CSAVETGINTQYF
NA	few	TRBV5-1	TRBJ2-7	TGCGCCAGCGGCAAGTCGGGGAGCTACGAGCAGTACTTC	CASGKSGSYEQYF